The 2 T cell receptor beta chains given below trace back to one sample, sequenced in a study of T cells in Graves' hyperthyroidism and ophthalmopathy. The source material, RNA transcripts, was used to amplify TCR beta CDR3 regions. RT-PCR in the first round (using the HTBI primer set) targeted the TCR CDR3. MiXCR was run by TCRdb on the multiplex PCR reads, yielding one entry per CDR3 protein. This table holds under 700,000 distinct CDR3 sequences, 35% to 55% found once. The sequenced sample was peripheral blood or thyroid tissue (not recorded which). These receptors came from a woman aged 18 to 35 with Graves' hyperthyroidism.

CDR3 in amino acids: CSLGAQQGIETQYF. The CDR3 nucleotides are TGCAGCTTGGGGGCACAACAGGGGATCGAGACCCAGTACTTC. The chain is built from TRBV29-1 and TRBJ2-5, with 7 bases aligning to TRBD1. Germline V lookup: CDR1 SQVTM, CDR2 ANQGSEA. The CDR3 consists of 14 residues. Unmatched junction bases numbered 14, after V lost 8 bases and J lost 5 bases.

In the case of this clonotype: A single base separates this from a much larger clone, so it may be a read error. The chain has TRBV4-2 and TRBJ2-7; D uncertain. The CDR3 is made up of 12 amino acids. Germline CDR1 reads LGHNA; CDR2 reads YNFKEQ. Between the trimmed V and J ends, which lost 5 bases and 7 bases, there was a span of 12 bases. CDR3 nucleotides: TGTGCCAGCAGCAAGACCGTAGCAGAGCAGTACTTC. This translates into CASSKTVAEQYF.